The 13 T cell receptor beta chains below come from one sample, sequenced in a study of OX40 agonist ivuxolimab in advanced cancers. This table comes from immunoSEQ multiplex PCR, and its TCRdb copy is limited to in-frame clones, with some not included. This sample carries tens of thousands of clones, about 70% of them seen once, and the ten largest clones take approximately 20%. Sequenced material: CD4+ or CD8+ T cells sorted from blood, taken in a trial of the OX40 agonist ivuxolimab. These receptors originate from an adult with an advanced solid tumor such as melanoma, head and neck, liver or kidney cancer.

The chain links TRBV2 to TRBJ1-6; a possible D gene is TRBD1 (6 bases). Between the trimmed V and J ends, which lost 4 bases and 2 bases, there was a span of 12 bases. This CDR3 has 16 residues. Germline V lookup: CDR1 SNHLY, CDR2 FYNNEI. In DNA form, the CDR3 reads TGTGCCAGCAGTGTAGCCAGGACAGCCTATAATTCACCCCTCCACTTT. Residues: CASSVARTAYNSPLHF. The whole variable domain, remainder taken from reference TRBV2 and TRBJ1-6, is EPEVTQTPSHQVTQMGQEVILRCVPISNHLYFYWYRQILGQKVEFLVSFYNNEISEKSEIFDDQFSVERPDGSNFTLKIRSTKLEDSAMYFCASSVARTAYNSPLHFGNGTRLTVT.

This clone was counted a single time. The J gene is TRBJ2-5, the V gene TRBV7-3, with D unclear. V lost 2 bases and J lost 3, with 13 bases in between. From germline, CDR1 is SGHTA and CDR2 FQGTGA. The CDR3 has 15 residues. CDR3 residues: CASSLGRAGKETQYF. Written as DNA, the CDR3 is TGTGCCAGCAGCTTAGGTCGGGCAGGAAAAGAGACCCAGTACTTC.

Written as DNA, the CDR3 is TGTGCCAGCAGCTTCCGACCCCAGGAGACCCAGTACTTC. Protein sequence: CASSFRPQETQYF. The rearrangement links TRBV13 to TRBJ2-5; no firm D call. This CDR3 is 13 amino acids long. Looked up from germline, CDR1 is PRHDT and CDR2 is FYEKMQ (reference sequence). V lost 3 bases and J lost 5, with 10 bases in between.

The J gene is TRBJ1-5, the V gene TRBV7-2; the D is unclear. V was trimmed by 5 bases and J by 1 base, leaving 6 bases between them. Germline values: CDR1 SGHTA, CDR2 FQGNSA. This CDR3 is 13 amino acids long. The chain's CDR3 is CASSTDSNQPQHF. The CDR3 coding sequence is TGTGCCAGCAGCACCGACAGCAATCAGCCCCAGCATTTT.

The V gene is TRBV6-6, the J gene TRBJ1-1; TRBD1 is a possible D gene (6 bases). The length of the CDR3 is 15 residues. Germline-derived CDR1 and CDR2 are MNHNY and SVGAGI (reference sequence). The V end was cut by 4 bases, the J end by 2 bases, with 14 bases between. In DNA form, the CDR3 reads TGTGCCAGCAGTTCCCGACAGGCATATAACACTGAAGCTTTCTTT. This codes for CASSSRQAYNTEAFF.

This chain links TRBV7-2 with TRBJ1-3; no reliable D call. Germline lookup yields CDR1 SGHTA and CDR2 FQGNSA. The CDR3 sequence is 15 residues long. With 1 base removed from V and 0 bases from J, the gap between germline ends came to 7 bases. The chain's CDR3 is CASSLVADSGNTIYF. DNA of the CDR3: TGTGCCAGCAGCTTAGTGGCCGACTCTGGAAACACCATATATTTT.

This chain uses TRBV11-3 with TRBJ2-5; TRBD2 matches at 13 bases. CDR1 and CDR2 from the germline V gene are SGHNT and YENEEA. The CDR3 contains 15 residues. The trim removed 3 bases at V and 5 bases at J, leaving 3 bases unmatched. The CDR3 DNA sequence: TGTGCCAGCAGCTTCGGACTAGCGGGGGTTGAGACCCAGTACTTC. Protein product: CASSFGLAGVETQYF.

The chain couples TRBV6-5 to TRBJ1-3; 11 bases fit TRBD1. The V gene's germline CDR1 is MNHEY and CDR2 SVGAGI. Germline trimming cut 2 bases from V and 4 bases from J; bases unmatched to any gene: 4. This CDR3 has 16 amino acids. The CDR3: CASSYTGQGAGNTIYF. CDR3 sequence (DNA): TGTGCCAGCAGTTACACCGGACAGGGGGCAGGAAACACCATATATTTT.

This clone has more than one count but fewer than ten. J is TRBJ2-6 and V is TRBV10-3; no reliable D call. The length of the CDR3 is 14 residues. Germline V gene data show CDR1 as ENHRY and CDR2 as SYGVKD. The V end was cut by 2 bases, the J end by 2 bases, with 4 bases between. CDR3 residues: CAISEGAGANVLTF. The CDR3, as DNA: TGTGCCATCAGTGAGGGGGCTGGGGCCAACGTCCTGACTTTC.

The chain combines TRBV5-6 with TRBJ1-4; D is uncertain. V was clipped by 7 bases and J by 4 bases, with 17 bases between them. This CDR3 spans 15 amino acids. CDR1 is SGHDT, CDR2 YYEEEE, per germline. CDR3 bases: TGTGCCAGCGCGAGGAGAGGTTTGGGTAATGAAAAACTGTTTTTT. Amino acid sequence: CASARRGLGNEKLFF.

The chain couples TRBV4-2 to TRBJ2-7; the D gene is possibly TRBD2 (5 bases). Looked up from germline, CDR1 is LGHNA and CDR2 is YNFKEQ. V was clipped by 0 bases and J by 0 bases, with 12 bases between them. The CDR3 is made up of 16 amino acids. This CDR3 reads CASSQEGGLSSYEQYF. CDR3 DNA sequence: TGTGCCAGCAGCCAAGAGGGCGGACTTAGCTCCTACGAGCAGTACTTC.

This chain joins TRBV4-2 and TRBJ1-2; weak D call: TRBD1 (6 bases). This CDR3 is built from 14 residues. Per germline, CDR1 LGHNA and CDR2 YNFKEQ. V was trimmed by 0 bases and J by 6 bases, leaving 11 bases between them. CDR3 amino acids: CASSQDGGANGYTF. The CDR3 coding sequence is TGTGCCAGCAGCCAAGATGGGGGGGCGAATGGCTACACCTTC.

In this sample, this clone turned up a few times. The chain recombines TRBV7-8 with TRBJ1-5, with D unresolved. The V gene's germline CDR1 is SGHVS and CDR2 FQNEAQ. The CDR3 contains 13 residues. The V and J ends lost 3 bases and 4 bases respectively, with 7 bases between them. The CDR3 region has the DNA TGTGCCAGCAGCTTGACACTGAATCAGCCCCAGCATTTT. Translating it yields CASSLTLNQPQHF. Combining the CDR3 with reference TRBV7-8 and TRBJ1-5 gives the whole variable domain GAGVSQSPRYKVAKRGQDVALRCDPISGHVSLFWYQQALGQGPEFLTYFQNEAQLDKSGLPSDRFFAERPEGSVSTLKIQRTQQEDSAVYLCASSLTLNQPQHFGDGTRLSIL.